The 29 T cell receptor beta chains given below trace back to one sample, sequenced in a study of blood T cell repertoires in COVID-19 (dated by TCRdb to the early 2020s). The library was prepared using the immunoSEQ multiplex PCR assay. Imported from immuneACCESS, the table was reduced by TCRdb to in-frame sequences with V and J called. These copies leave out some clones; in studies compared against another copy, an unresolved V gene accounts for under half, and the cause of the remainder is not known. The sample records about 190,000 clones, around 86% of which are singletons. The top ten constitute roughly 25% of the sample. Input material: PBMCs or T cells enriched from blood (not recorded which). The origin of the receptors is a middle-aged woman in a cohort exposed to, infected with or recovered from COVID-19 (not recorded which).

This chain uses TRBV4-1 with TRBJ2-2, with 7 positions matching TRBD1. CDR3 size: 15 residues. The V gene's germline CDR1 is MGHRA and CDR2 YSYEKL. V trimming: 4 bases; J trimming: 1 base; junction bases outside the gene matches: 3. CDR3 loop: CASSPWTGNTGELFF. CDR3 in DNA: TGCGCCAGCAGCCCCTGGACAGGGAACACCGGGGAGCTGTTTTTT.

There are a few counts of this clone. This chain connects TRBV27 to TRBJ2-7; 7 bases are shared with TRBD2. In germline, CDR1 is MNHEY, CDR2 SMNVEV (reference sequence). V was clipped by 3 bases and J by 3 bases; unmatched bases: 2. The CDR3 contains 13 residues. CDR3 coding DNA: TGTGCCAGCAGTTTCGGCGGGAGCTACGAGCAGTACTTC. As protein: CASSFGGSYEQYF.

A single count supports this clone. Other DNA sequences in the sample encode the same CDR3. The V and J genes are TRBV19 and TRBJ1-1; TRBD1 might be the D (6 bases). V lost 1 base and J lost 2, with 8 bases in between. CDR1 is LNHDA and CDR2 is SQIVND in the germline V gene (reference sequence). The CDR3 length is 14 residues. CDR3 sequence (DNA): TGTGCCAGTAGTATAGGGGGGGGCAACACTGAAGCTTTCTTT. It is translated as CASSIGGGNTEAFF.

The chain uses TRBV7-9 and TRBJ2-2; weak D call: TRBD2 (5 bases). Looked up from germline, CDR1 is SEHNR and CDR2 is FQNEAQ (reference sequence). Trimming stripped 3 bases from V and 10 bases from J, with 6 bases between. This CDR3 has 11 residues. CDR3 sequence (DNA): TGTGCCAGCAGCTTGAGGGAGGAGCTGTTTTTT. Its protein product is CASSLREELFF.

This rearrangement joins TRBV27 to TRBJ2-3; tentatively, D is TRBD2 (5 bases). Trimming took off 6 bases at V and 0 bases at J, with 10 bases between the two ends. In germline, CDR1 is MNHEY, CDR2 SMNVEV (reference sequence). The CDR3 length is 14 residues. CDR3 loop: CASRKRTSTDTQYF. CDR3 DNA: TGTGCCAGCAGGAAGCGGACTAGCACAGATACGCAGTATTTT.

Only a few counts were recorded for this clone. The chain has TRBV15 and TRBJ2-3; weak D call: TRBD2 (5 bases). Germline V lookup: CDR1 LNHNV, CDR2 YYDKDF (reference sequence). With 1 base removed from V and 0 bases from J, the gap between germline ends came to 8 bases. The CDR3 consists of 15 residues. The chain's CDR3 is CATSRGGGSTDTQYF. CDR3 sequence (DNA): TGTGCCACCAGCAGAGGAGGAGGTAGCACAGATACGCAGTATTTT.

This chain uses TRBV6-5 with TRBJ2-4, with D possibly being TRBD1 (6 bases). Germline-derived CDR1 and CDR2 are MNHEY and SVGAGI. The CDR3 consists of 14 residues. V was trimmed by 5 bases and J by 1 base, leaving 9 bases between them. CDR3 amino acids: CASSLQGAKNIQYF. Here the CDR3 DNA reads TGTGCCAGCAGTCTACAGGGTGCCAAAAACATTCAGTACTTC.

The DNA of the CDR3 is TGTGCCAGCAGTTTATTAGCGGGGCCCTACGAGCAGTACTTC. Encoded protein: CASSLLAGPYEQYF. The chain joins TRBV28 to TRBJ2-7; 8 positions match TRBD2. The CDR3 has 14 residues. Germline V gene sequence: CDR1 MDHEN, CDR2 SYDVKM. Trimming removed 1 base from V and 2 bases from J; junction bases left unmatched: 1.

The CDR3 loop reads CASSLTTGDTEAFF. CDR3 nucleotide sequence: TGTGCCAGCAGCTTAACGACAGGGGACACTGAAGCTTTCTTT. This chain joins TRBV7-9 and TRBJ1-1; 8 bases fit TRBD1. After removal of 2 bases from V and 3 bases from J, the junction contained 2 bases not matched to a gene. Germline assignment: CDR1 SEHNR and CDR2 FQNEAQ (reference sequence). This CDR3 comprises 14 residues.

V and J are TRBV6-6 and TRBJ1-1; no definite D call. This CDR3 spans 11 amino acids. Germline CDR1 MNHNY, CDR2 SVGAGI (reference sequence). Trimming removed 1 base at V and 8 bases at J, with 5 bases between. The CDR3, as DNA: TGTGCCAGCAGTTACTTGTCAGAAGCTTTCTTT. The encoded protein is CASSYLSEAFF.

This clone showed up many times. The gene calls are TRBV19 and TRBJ1-1, with a possible D match to TRBD1 (5 bases). V gave up 1 base and J gave up 8 bases, with 14 bases separating them. Per germline, CDR1 LNHDA and CDR2 SQIVND (reference sequence). This CDR3 contains 14 residues. The CDR3 protein is CASSIAGDGQEAFF. CDR3 DNA: TGTGCCAGTAGTATAGCGGGGGACGGCCAGGAAGCTTTCTTT.

This sequence joins TRBV18 and TRBJ1-5, with TRBD1 matching over 7 bases. There are 15 residues in the CDR3. Germline lookup yields CDR1 KGHSH and CDR2 LQKENI. With 6 bases clipped from V and 0 bases from J, the junction kept 5 bases outside the gene matches. CDR3 amino acids: CASSPGQNSNQPQHF. The CDR3 bases are TGTGCCAGCTCCCCGGGACAGAATAGCAATCAGCCCCAGCATTTT.

This chain links TRBV11-3 with TRBJ1-2; maybe TRBD1 (6 bases). The length of the CDR3 is 11 residues. The V end was cut by 8 bases, the J end by 4 bases, with 8 bases between. Germline CDR1 and CDR2: SGHNT and YENEEA. The CDR3 DNA follows: TGTGCCAGCCTACAGGGCTATGGCTACACCTTC. Translation gives CASLQGYGYTF.

This chain connects TRBV5-8 to TRBJ2-1, with a tentative D call TRBD2 (5 bases). This CDR3 is built from 13 residues. V lost 3 bases and J 3 bases, leaving 7 bases between the germline ends. Looked up from germline, CDR1 is SGHTS and CDR2 is YDEGEE. CDR3 coding DNA: TGTGCCAGCAGCTCCGGGATCTACAATGAGCAGTTCTTC. Translated: CASSSGIYNEQFF.

The chain couples TRBV13 to TRBJ2-1, with D possibly matching TRBD2 (5 bases). Germline V gives CDR1 PRHDT, CDR2 FYEKMQ (reference sequence). Trimming stripped 5 bases from V and 4 bases from J, with 12 bases between. There are 14 residues in the CDR3. The CDR3 loop is CASSPGRRYNEQFF. The CDR3 DNA reads TGTGCCAGCAGCCCCGGACGGAGGTACAATGAGCAGTTCTTC. Full variable domain (missing parts from reference TRBV13 and TRBJ2-1): AAGVIQSPRHLIKEKRETATLKCYPIPRHDTVYWYQQGPGQDPQFLISFYEKMQSDKGSIPDRFSAQQFSDYHSELNMSSLELGDSALYFCASSPGRRYNEQFFGPGTRLTVL.

The chain combines TRBV6-4 with TRBJ2-6; TRBD2 matches at 8 bases. CDR3 length equals 16 residues. The germline V gene has CDR1 MRHNA and CDR2 SNTAGT. The V and J ends lost 5 bases and 2 bases, in that order; junction bases with no gene match: 5. CDR3 DNA sequence: TGTGCCAGCAGTCCGGGGGGGGGCACTGGGGCCAACGTCCTGACTTTC. Amino acids: CASSPGGGTGANVLTF.

V usage is TRBV28 and J usage is TRBJ2-1; 10 nucleotides agree with TRBD1. Germline V gene data show CDR1 as MDHEN and CDR2 as SYDVKM. The junction had 12 bases not matched to a gene; V was cut back by 8 bases and J by 5 bases. The CDR3 contains 16 residues. CDR3 loop: CASHSPGQGRDNEQFF. Written as DNA, the CDR3 is TGTGCCAGCCATTCCCCGGGACAGGGGAGGGACAATGAGCAGTTCTTC.

V and J are TRBV4-2 and TRBJ1-2; 12 bases align to TRBD1. This CDR3 comprises 16 residues. J was trimmed by 7 bases and V by 1 base; bases with no gene match: 7. Germline V lookup: CDR1 LGHNA, CDR2 YNFKEQ. DNA for the CDR3: TGTGCCAGCAGCCAAGCTTGGGACAGGGGGCAGGGTGGCTACACCTTC. It codes for CASSQAWDRGQGGYTF.

The rearrangement joins TRBV7-6 to TRBJ2-3; 9 positions agree with TRBD2. The CDR3 consists of 18 residues. Germline CDR1 reads SGHVS; CDR2 reads FNYEAQ. V dropped 2 bases and J dropped 5; count of bases not matched to a gene: 14. CDR3 in amino acids: CASSLTPRGLAKGDTQYF. DNA of the CDR3: TGTGCCAGCAGCTTAACTCCTAGGGGACTAGCAAAGGGAGATACGCAGTATTTT.

CDR3 sequence reads: CSVGHGGGETQYF. In DNA form, the CDR3 reads TGCAGCGTTGGTCATGGGGGAGGCGAGACCCAGTACTTC. The V and J genes are TRBV29-1 and TRBJ2-5; TRBD2 might be the D (6 bases). This CDR3 contains 13 residues. Germline V lookup: CDR1 SQVTM, CDR2 ANQGSEA. V lost 4 bases and J lost 5, with 14 bases in between.

This chain's CDR3 is CASSSDKSYHPYNEQFF. In DNA, the CDR3 is TGTGCCAGCAGCTCCGACAAGAGTTACCACCCCTACAATGAGCAGTTCTTC. The V call is TRBV11-2, the J call TRBJ2-1; D not resolved. Germline CDR1 is SGHAT and CDR2 is FQNNGV. V lost 4 bases and J lost 2, with 18 bases in between. The CDR3 sequence is 17 residues long.

The chain links TRBV9 to TRBJ2-1; 9 bases match TRBD2. V lost 0 bases, J lost 6 bases, and 7 bases stayed unmatched. This CDR3 spans 16 amino acids. Germline values: CDR1 SGDLS, CDR2 YYNGEE. CDR3 coding DNA: TGTGCCAGCAGCGTAGGGCTAGCGGGACGGGTCAATGAGCAGTTCTTC. Protein sequence: CASSVGLAGRVNEQFF.

The chain is built from TRBV28 and TRBJ2-7, with no clear D. V shed 2 bases and J shed 3 bases, with 5 bases lying between them. The CDR3 length is 12 residues. Germline lookup yields CDR1 MDHEN and CDR2 SYDVKM. CDR3 protein: CASSLGSYEQYF. The CDR3 DNA sequence: TGTGCCAGCAGTTTAGGTAGCTACGAGCAGTACTTC.

V and J are TRBV28 and TRBJ1-1; TRBD1 is a possible D gene (6 bases). V lost 3 bases to trimming and J lost 1 base, with 9 bases between them. The CDR3 is made up of 14 amino acids. Germline V gene data show CDR1 as MDHEN and CDR2 as SYDVKM. This chain's CDR3 is CASSFTGTNTEAFF. The CDR3 DNA is TGTGCCAGCAGTTTCACAGGGACGAACACTGAAGCTTTCTTT.

The CDR3 reads CASRDTGGRNTGELFF. The CDR3 bases are TGTGCCAGCAGAGATACGGGGGGCAGGAACACCGGGGAGCTGTTTTTT. V and J are TRBV9 and TRBJ2-2; TRBD2 is a possible D gene (7 bases). This CDR3 contains 16 residues. The V and J ends lost 5 bases and 1 base respectively, with 15 bases between them. Germline CDR1 SGDLS, CDR2 YYNGEE.

The rearrangement joins TRBV6-5 to TRBJ2-2; D is ambiguous. The CDR3 contains 11 residues. Germline V CDR1 and CDR2: MNHEY, SVGAGI. The V and J ends lost 10 bases and 9 bases respectively, with 12 bases between them. The CDR3: CATEYYRELFF. CDR3 nucleotide sequence: TGTGCCACAGAATATTACCGGGAGCTGTTTTTT.

The CDR3 loop is CASSHSPTGKHGYTF. The DNA for the CDR3 is TGTGCCAGCAGCCATTCACCGACAGGGAAGCATGGCTACACCTTC. The V and J genes are TRBV3-1 (or the pseudogene TRBV3-2) and TRBJ1-2; 7 bases agree with TRBD1. The germline V gene has CDR1 LGHDT and CDR2 YNNKEL (reference sequence). V lost 3 bases to trimming and J lost 6 bases; unmatched junction nucleotides: 10. This CDR3 is 15 amino acids long.

The gene calls are TRBV5-1 and TRBJ2-1; TRBD2 aligns across 7 bases. V trimming: 2 bases; J trimming: 0 bases; junction bases outside the gene matches: 8. The CDR3 is 17 residues long. The V gene's germline CDR1 is SGHRS and CDR2 YFSETQ. CDR3 loop: CASSFYGRGSSYNEQFF. For the CDR3, the DNA is TGCGCCAGCAGCTTTTACGGGCGGGGGAGCTCCTACAATGAGCAGTTCTTC.

The genes are TRBV29-1 and TRBJ2-7; 11 nucleotides line up with TRBD2. V was pared by 6 bases and J by 1 base, with 2 bases of the junction left unmatched. CDR1 is SQVTM and CDR2 is ANQGSEA in the germline V gene. The CDR3 extends over 13 amino acids. CDR3: CSVGTSGSYEQYF. CDR3 in DNA: TGCAGCGTCGGGACTAGCGGTTCCTACGAGCAGTACTTC.